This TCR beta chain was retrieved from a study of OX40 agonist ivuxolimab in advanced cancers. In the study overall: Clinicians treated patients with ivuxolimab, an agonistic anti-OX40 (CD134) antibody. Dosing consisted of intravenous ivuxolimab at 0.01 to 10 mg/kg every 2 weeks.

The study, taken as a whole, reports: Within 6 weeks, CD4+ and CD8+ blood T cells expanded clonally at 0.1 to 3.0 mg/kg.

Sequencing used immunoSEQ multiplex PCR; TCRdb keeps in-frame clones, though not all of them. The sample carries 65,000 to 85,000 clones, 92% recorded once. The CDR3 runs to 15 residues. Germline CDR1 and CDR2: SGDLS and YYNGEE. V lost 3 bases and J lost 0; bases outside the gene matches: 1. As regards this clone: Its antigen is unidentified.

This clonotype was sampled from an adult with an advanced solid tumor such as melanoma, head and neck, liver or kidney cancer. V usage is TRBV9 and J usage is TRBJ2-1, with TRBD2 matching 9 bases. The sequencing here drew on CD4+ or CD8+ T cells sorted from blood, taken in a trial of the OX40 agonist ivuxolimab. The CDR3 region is CASSGSGGSYNEQFF. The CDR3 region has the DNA TGTGCCAGCAGCGGTAGCGGGGGCTCCTACAATGAGCAGTTCTTC.